The 20 T cell receptor beta chains listed next were all sequenced from one sample in a study of T cell responses to AZD1222 COVID-19 vaccine. Clones were read by immunoSEQ multiplex PCR, and TCRdb kept only the in-frame ones, dropping some. The sample consists of 150,000 or so clones, 93% of them appearing once. The sample here was peripheral blood, taken on day 0 of AZD1222 vaccination. The receptors originated from an adult in good health.

The V gene is TRBV11-2, the J gene TRBJ1-2; TRBD1 might be the D (6 bases). Germline V gene lookup returns CDR1 SGHAT and CDR2 FQNNGV. This CDR3 contains 14 residues. V lost 3 bases to trimming and J lost 2 bases, with 10 bases between them. This chain's CDR3 is CASSFDTGNYGYTF. The CDR3 DNA is TGTGCCAGCAGCTTCGATACAGGGAACTATGGCTACACCTTC.

V usage is TRBV30 and J usage is TRBJ2-7; TRBD1 agrees at 7 bases. The CDR3 runs to 13 residues. V gave up 4 bases and J gave up 3 bases; unmatched junction bases: 6. Germline CDR1 reads GTSNPN; CDR2 reads SVGIG (reference sequence). The CDR3 region has the DNA TGTGCCTGGAACCCACAGGGGAGCTACGAGCAGTACTTC. This sequence encodes CAWNPQGSYEQYF.

J is TRBJ1-6 and V is TRBV3-1 (or the pseudogene TRBV3-2); 7 bases align to TRBD1. The V gene end was trimmed by 1 base and the J gene end by 6 bases; junction bases not matched to a gene: 15. The germline gives CDR1 LGHDT, CDR2 YNNKEL (reference sequence). CDR3 length: 19 residues. CDR3 region: CASSQAPVSRTGVNSPLHF. Written as DNA, the CDR3 is TGTGCCAGCAGCCAAGCCCCGGTTTCCAGGACAGGCGTTAATTCACCCCTCCACTTT.

This chain joins TRBV7-2 and TRBJ1-1, with 7 positions matching TRBD1. Germline CDR1 and CDR2: SGHTA and FQGNSA. The CDR3 is 15 residues long. J gave up 1 base and V 5 bases, and 7 bases lay outside the gene matches. DNA for the CDR3: TGTGCCAGCAGCGACGGGACAGTGTGGAACACTGAAGCTTTCTTT. This sequence encodes CASSDGTVWNTEAFF.

The rearrangement joins TRBV5-8 to TRBJ2-7; 9 bases map to TRBD1. With 0 bases clipped from V and 0 bases from J, the junction kept 7 bases outside the gene matches. The length of the CDR3 is 17 residues. Germline CDR1 is SGHTS and CDR2 is YDEGEE. DNA for the CDR3: TGTGCCAGCAGCTTGGTACAGGGGGCCTGGAGCTCCTACGAGCAGTACTTC. It is translated as CASSLVQGAWSSYEQYF.

The chain couples TRBV7-9 to TRBJ1-1; a possible D gene is TRBD1 (5 bases). This CDR3 contains 13 residues. Germline V gene sequence: CDR1 SEHNR, CDR2 FQNEAQ (reference sequence). Trimming stripped 3 bases from V and 2 bases from J, with 7 bases between. CDR3 in amino acids: CASSFGGNTEAFF. The CDR3, as DNA: TGTGCCAGCAGCTTTGGGGGAAACACTGAAGCTTTCTTT. Complete variable domain (other parts from reference TRBV7-9 and TRBJ1-1): DTGVSQNPRHKITKRGQNVTFRCDPISEHNRLYWYRQTLGQGPEFLTYFQNEAQLEKSRLLSDRFSAERPKGSFSTLEIQRTEQGDSAMYLCASSFGGNTEAFFGQGTRLTVV.

The V and J genes are TRBV7-6 and TRBJ1-5; 8 positions agree with TRBD1. With 1 base clipped from V and 7 bases from J, the junction kept 6 bases outside the gene matches. The CDR3 length is 15 residues. The germline gives CDR1 SGHVS, CDR2 FNYEAQ. CDR3 sequence (DNA): TGTGCCAGCAGCTTAGGTGGGACAGGCTTGCAGCCCCAGCATTTT. Protein product: CASSLGGTGLQPQHF.

The J gene is TRBJ1-5, the V gene TRBV28; D uncertain. Trimming removed 6 bases at V and 5 bases at J, with 8 bases between. CDR1 and CDR2 from the germline V gene are MDHEN and SYDVKM. The CDR3 is 12 residues long. The CDR3 DNA reads TGTGCCAGCAGCGAAGGTTATCAGCCCCAGCATTTT. This gives the protein CASSEGYQPQHF.

V is TRBV4-1 and J is TRBJ1-1; D unclear. This CDR3 has 16 residues. V was shortened by 0 bases and J by 6 bases, with 17 bases between the two germline ends. From germline, CDR1 is MGHRA and CDR2 YSYEKL. The CDR3 DNA is TGCGCCAGCAGCCAAGATTCAGGCCTCGGGAAGGCTGAAGCTTTCTTT. Its protein product is CASSQDSGLGKAEAFF.

This chain uses TRBV4-1 with TRBJ1-1; D remains unclear. The CDR3 sequence is 14 residues long. Per germline, CDR1 MGHRA and CDR2 YSYEKL. V lost 3 bases, J lost 1 base, and 9 bases lay in between. CDR3 sequence: CASSQLYRNTEAFF. The CDR3 bases are TGCGCCAGCAGCCAGTTGTATAGGAACACTGAAGCTTTCTTT.

The chain recombines TRBV7-2 with TRBJ1-4; D is possibly TRBD1 (6 bases). Between the trimmed V and J ends, which lost 8 bases and 5 bases, there was a span of 27 bases. Germline CDR1 and CDR2: SGHTA and FQGNSA. This CDR3 has 18 residues. Written as DNA, the CDR3 is TGTGCCAGCGGCGTAAACCCACCAACGACAGGAAGAAATGAAAAACTGTTTTTT. Encoded protein: CASGVNPPTTGRNEKLFF.

The chain links TRBV10-3 to TRBJ1-2; weak D call: TRBD1 (6 bases). V was clipped by 8 bases and J by 6 bases, with 16 bases between them. CDR3 size: 13 residues. Germline lookup yields CDR1 ENHRY and CDR2 SYGVKD. The CDR3 sequence: CAIRGGRVNGYTF. CDR3 DNA sequence: TGTGCCATCCGGGGGGGCAGGGTAAATGGCTACACCTTC.

The J gene is TRBJ2-5, the V gene TRBV18, with D uncertain. CDR3 length: 15 residues. Between the trimmed V and J ends, which lost 3 bases and 1 base, there was a span of 12 bases. CDR1 and CDR2 from the germline V gene are KGHSH and LQKENI. CDR3 sequence reads: CASSPRRPVQETQYF. CDR3 DNA sequence: TGTGCCAGCTCACCGCGCCGGCCCGTCCAAGAGACCCAGTACTTC.

V and J are TRBV18 and TRBJ1-2; D remains unclear. CDR1 is KGHSH and CDR2 is LQKENI in the germline V gene. V was trimmed by 6 bases and J by 1 base, leaving 12 bases between them. The CDR3 contains 14 residues. The CDR3 reads CASSPRRVNYGYTF. CDR3 coding DNA: TGTGCCAGCTCCCCCCGGCGGGTTAACTATGGCTACACCTTC.

This chain links TRBV15 with TRBJ1-5; D is uncertain. Trimming pared 1 base from V and 0 bases from J, leaving 7 bases between. From germline, CDR1 is LNHNV and CDR2 YYDKDF (reference sequence). The CDR3 length is 15 residues. CDR3 amino acids: CATSRGGYSNQPQHF. CDR3 coding DNA: TGTGCCACCAGCAGAGGAGGTTATAGCAATCAGCCCCAGCATTTT. Filled out from reference TRBV15 and TRBJ1-5, the complete variable domain reads DAMVIQNPRYQVTQFGKPVTLSCSQTLNHNVMYWYQQKSSQAPKLLFHYYDKDFNNEADTPDNFQSRRPNTSFCFLDIRSPGLGDTAMYLCATSRGGYSNQPQHFGDGTRLSIL.

CDR3 bases: TGTGCCAGCAGTGAAGGCGGCGTCGGTGGCTACACCTTC. This translates into CASSEGGVGGYTF. The rearrangement links TRBV2 to TRBJ1-2; D ambiguous. V was pared by 1 base and J by 7 bases, with 10 bases between. This CDR3 is built from 13 residues. Germline CDR1 and CDR2: SNHLY and FYNNEI.

The chain employs TRBV5-1 and TRBJ2-7, with D unclear. The CDR3 runs 11 residues. CDR1 and CDR2 from the germline V gene are SGHRS and YFSETQ. The ends were cut back, 0 bases at V and 7 bases at J, with 5 bases in the middle. The CDR3 protein is CASSLGREQYF. In nucleotides, the CDR3 is TGCGCCAGCAGCTTGGGTAGGGAGCAGTACTTC.

V is TRBV11-2 and J is TRBJ1-1; D gene uncertain. This CDR3 is 12 amino acids long. V lost 1 base and J lost 5, with 5 bases in between. Germline V CDR1 and CDR2: SGHAT, FQNNGV. CDR3 region: CASSLGITEAFF. The CDR3 region has the DNA TGTGCCAGCAGCTTAGGGATAACTGAAGCTTTCTTT. Full variable domain (missing parts from reference TRBV11-2 and TRBJ1-1): EAGVAQSPRYKIIEKRQSVAFWCNPISGHATLYWYQQILGQGPKLLIQFQNNGVVDDSQLPKDRFSAERLKGVDSTLKIQPAKLEDSAVYLCASSLGITEAFFGQGTRLTVV.

The V call is TRBV10-3, the J call TRBJ1-1, with D hard to call. The CDR3 has 15 amino acids. Germline CDR1 is ENHRY and CDR2 is SYGVKD. V was shortened by 5 bases and J by 3 bases, with 16 bases between the two germline ends. CDR3 bases: TGTGCCATCAGTAGCCTGGACGCAAGCTACACTGAAGCTTTCTTT. It yields the protein CAISSLDASYTEAFF.

The chain recombines TRBV4-2 with TRBJ2-5, with TRBD2 matching over 10 bases. The CDR3 covers 18 residues. Unmatched junction bases numbered 9, after V lost 2 bases and J lost 0 bases. Germline assignment: CDR1 LGHNA and CDR2 YNFKEQ. CDR3 in DNA: TGTGCCAGCAGCCAACTCAAGCGGGGGGGAAATTACCAAGAGACCCAGTACTTC. It is translated as CASSQLKRGGNYQETQYF.